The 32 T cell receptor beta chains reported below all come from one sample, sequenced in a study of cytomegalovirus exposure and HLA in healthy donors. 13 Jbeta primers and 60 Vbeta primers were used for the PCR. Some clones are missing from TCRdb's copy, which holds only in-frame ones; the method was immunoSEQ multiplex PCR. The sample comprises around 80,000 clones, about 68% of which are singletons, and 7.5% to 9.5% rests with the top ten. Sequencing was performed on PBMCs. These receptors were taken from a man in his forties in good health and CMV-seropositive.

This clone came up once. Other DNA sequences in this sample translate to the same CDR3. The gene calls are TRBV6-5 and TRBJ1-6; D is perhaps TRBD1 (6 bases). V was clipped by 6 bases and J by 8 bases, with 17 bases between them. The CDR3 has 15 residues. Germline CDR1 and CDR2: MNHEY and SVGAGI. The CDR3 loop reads CASRRIQGAYSPLHF. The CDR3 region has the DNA TGTGCCAGCAGGAGGATACAGGGCGCGTATTCACCCCTCCACTTT.

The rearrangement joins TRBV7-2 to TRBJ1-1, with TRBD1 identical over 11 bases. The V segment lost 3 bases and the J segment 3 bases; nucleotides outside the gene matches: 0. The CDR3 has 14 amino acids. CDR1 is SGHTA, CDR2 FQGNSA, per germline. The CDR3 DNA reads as TGTGCCAGCAGCTTGGACAGGGGGCACACTGAAGCTTTCTTT. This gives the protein CASSLDRGHTEAFF. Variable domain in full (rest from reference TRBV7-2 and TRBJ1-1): GAGVSQSPSNKVTEKGKDVELRCDPISGHTALYWYRQSLGQGLEFLIYFQGNSAPDKSGLPSDRFSAERTGGSVSTLTIQRTQQEDSAVYLCASSLDRGHTEAFFGQGTRLTVV.

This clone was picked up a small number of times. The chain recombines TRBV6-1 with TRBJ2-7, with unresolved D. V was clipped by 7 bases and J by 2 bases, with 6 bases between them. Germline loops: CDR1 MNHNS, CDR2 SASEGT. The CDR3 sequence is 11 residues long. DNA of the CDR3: TGTGCCAGCAAGAGAACCTACGAGCAGTACTTC. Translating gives CASKRTYEQYF.

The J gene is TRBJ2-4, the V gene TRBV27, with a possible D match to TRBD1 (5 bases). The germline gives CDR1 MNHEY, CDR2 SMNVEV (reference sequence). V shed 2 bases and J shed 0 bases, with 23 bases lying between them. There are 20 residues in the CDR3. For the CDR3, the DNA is TGTGCCAGCAGTTTAGAGGCCCCCTTAGCAGGGAACTTAGCCAAAAACATTCAGTACTTC. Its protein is CASSLEAPLAGNLAKNIQYF.

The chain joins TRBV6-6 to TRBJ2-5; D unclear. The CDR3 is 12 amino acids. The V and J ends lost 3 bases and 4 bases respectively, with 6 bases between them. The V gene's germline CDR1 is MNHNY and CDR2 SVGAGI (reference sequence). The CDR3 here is CASSYSGETQYF. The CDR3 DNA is TGTGCCAGCAGTTATTCGGGAGAGACCCAGTACTTC.

The CDR3 loop reads CAWSALAGDNEQFF. The CDR3 region has the DNA TGTGCCTGGAGTGCCCTAGCGGGGGATAATGAGCAGTTCTTC. The V gene is TRBV30, the J gene TRBJ2-1, with 10 bases identical to TRBD2. The CDR3 is 14 residues long. The germline CDR1 and CDR2 sequences are GTSNPN and SVGIG (reference sequence). Losses at the gene ends were 1 base for V and 7 bases for J; bases not matched to a gene: 4.

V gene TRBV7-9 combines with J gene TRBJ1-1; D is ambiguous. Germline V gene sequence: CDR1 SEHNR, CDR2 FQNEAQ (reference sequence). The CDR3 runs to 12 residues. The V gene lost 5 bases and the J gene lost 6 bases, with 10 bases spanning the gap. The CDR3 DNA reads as TGTGCCAGCAGCCTCGGCCGGGCTGAAGCTTTCTTT. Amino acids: CASSLGRAEAFF.

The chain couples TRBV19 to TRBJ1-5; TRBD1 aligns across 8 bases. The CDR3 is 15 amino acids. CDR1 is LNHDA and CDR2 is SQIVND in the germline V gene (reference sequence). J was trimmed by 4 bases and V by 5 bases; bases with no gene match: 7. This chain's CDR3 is CASSQRQGKNQPQHF. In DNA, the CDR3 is TGTGCCAGTAGTCAAAGACAGGGGAAGAATCAGCCCCAGCATTTT.

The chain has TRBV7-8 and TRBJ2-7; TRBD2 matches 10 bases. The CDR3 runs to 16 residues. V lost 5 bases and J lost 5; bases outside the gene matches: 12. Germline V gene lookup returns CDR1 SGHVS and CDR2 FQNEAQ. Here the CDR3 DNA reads TGTGCCAGCAGCACCCGGGAGAGCGGGGGGGCAAACGAGCAGTACTTC. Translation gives CASSTRESGGANEQYF.

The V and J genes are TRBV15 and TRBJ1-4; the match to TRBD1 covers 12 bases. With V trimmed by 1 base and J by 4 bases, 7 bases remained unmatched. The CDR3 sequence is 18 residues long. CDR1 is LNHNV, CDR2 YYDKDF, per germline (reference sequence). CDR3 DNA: TGTGCCACCAGCAGAGCTCGGGACAGGGGGCGGATTAATGAAAAACTGTTTTTT. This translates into CATSRARDRGRINEKLFF.

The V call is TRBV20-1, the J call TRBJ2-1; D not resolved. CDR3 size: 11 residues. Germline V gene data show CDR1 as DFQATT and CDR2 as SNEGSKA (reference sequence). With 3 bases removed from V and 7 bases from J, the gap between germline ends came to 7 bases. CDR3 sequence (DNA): TGCAGTGCTAGCCCGAGGAATGAGCAGTTCTTC. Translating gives CSASPRNEQFF.

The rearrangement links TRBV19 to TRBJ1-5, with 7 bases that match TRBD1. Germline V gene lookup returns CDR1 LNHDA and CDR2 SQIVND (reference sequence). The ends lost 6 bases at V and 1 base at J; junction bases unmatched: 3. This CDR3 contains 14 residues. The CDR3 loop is CASSSTGSNQPQHF. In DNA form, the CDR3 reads TGTGCCAGTAGCTCGACAGGGAGCAATCAGCCCCAGCATTTT.

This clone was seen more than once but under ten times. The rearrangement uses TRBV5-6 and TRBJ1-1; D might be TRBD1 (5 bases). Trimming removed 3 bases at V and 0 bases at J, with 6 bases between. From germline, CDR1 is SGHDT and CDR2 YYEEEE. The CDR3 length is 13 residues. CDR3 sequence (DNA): TGTGCCAGCAGCTCGGACATGAACACTGAAGCTTTCTTT. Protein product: CASSSDMNTEAFF.

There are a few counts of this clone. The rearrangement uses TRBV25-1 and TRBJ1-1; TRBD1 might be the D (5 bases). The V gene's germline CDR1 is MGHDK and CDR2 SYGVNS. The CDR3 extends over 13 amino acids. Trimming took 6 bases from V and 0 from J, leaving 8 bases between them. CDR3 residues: CASRGQMNTEAFF. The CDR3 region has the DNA TGTGCCAGCAGAGGACAAATGAACACTGAAGCTTTCTTT. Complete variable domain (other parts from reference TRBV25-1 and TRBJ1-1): EADIYQTPRYLVIGTGKKITLECSQTMGHDKMYWYQQDPGMELHLIHYSYGVNSTEKGDLSSESTVSRIRTEHFPLTLESARPSHTSQYLCASRGQMNTEAFFGQGTRLTVV.

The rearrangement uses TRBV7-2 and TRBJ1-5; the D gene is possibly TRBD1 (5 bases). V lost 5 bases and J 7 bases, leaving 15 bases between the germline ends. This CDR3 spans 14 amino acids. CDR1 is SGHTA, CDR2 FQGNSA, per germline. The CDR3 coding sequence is TGTGCCAGCAGCCCCCGCCAGGGTGGCCAGCCCCAGCATTTT. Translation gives CASSPRQGGQPQHF.

The CDR3 loop is CASSEGLTGVETQYF. CDR3 nucleotides: TGTGCCAGCAGTGAAGGGCTCACAGGAGTTGAGACCCAGTACTTC. The chain has TRBV6-1 and TRBJ2-5, with a tentative D call TRBD1 (5 bases). V lost 1 base, J lost 5 bases, and 14 bases lay in between. Per germline, CDR1 MNHNS and CDR2 SASEGT. This CDR3 region has 15 residues.

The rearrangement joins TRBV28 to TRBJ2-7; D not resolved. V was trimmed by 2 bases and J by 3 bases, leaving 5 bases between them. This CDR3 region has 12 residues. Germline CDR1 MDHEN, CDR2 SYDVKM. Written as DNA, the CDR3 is TGTGCCAGCAGTTTAGTCCTCTACGAGCAGTACTTC. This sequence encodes CASSLVLYEQYF.

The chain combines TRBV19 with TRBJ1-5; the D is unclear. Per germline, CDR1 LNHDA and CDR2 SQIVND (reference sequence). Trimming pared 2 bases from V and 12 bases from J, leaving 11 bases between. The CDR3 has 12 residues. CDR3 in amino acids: CASSIIGNHQHF. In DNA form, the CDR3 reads TGTGCCAGTAGTATAATTGGCAACCACCAGCATTTT. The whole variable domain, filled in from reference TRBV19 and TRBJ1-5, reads DGGITQSPKYLFRKEGQNVTLSCEQNLNHDAMYWYRQDPGQGLRLIYYSQIVNDFQKGDIAEGYSVSREKKESFPLTVTSAQKNPTAFYLCASSIIGNHQHFGDGTRLSIL.

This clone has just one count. DNA for the CDR3: TGTGCCAGCAGCCTTGCTCCGGGGGGCTTCTCCTACGAGCAGTACTTC. This translates into CASSLAPGGFSYEQYF. J is TRBJ2-7 and V is TRBV9, with a tentative D call TRBD2 (7 bases). Between the trimmed V and J ends, which lost 4 bases and 0 bases, there was a span of 17 bases. The germline V gene has CDR1 SGDLS and CDR2 YYNGEE. There are 16 residues in the CDR3.

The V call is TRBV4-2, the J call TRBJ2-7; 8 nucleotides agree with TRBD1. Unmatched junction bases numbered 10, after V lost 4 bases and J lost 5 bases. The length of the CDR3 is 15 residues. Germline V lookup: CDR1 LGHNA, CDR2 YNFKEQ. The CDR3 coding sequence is TGTGCCAGCAGCCGAGGCTCGGACAGGGTGAACGAGCAGTACTTC. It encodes CASSRGSDRVNEQYF.

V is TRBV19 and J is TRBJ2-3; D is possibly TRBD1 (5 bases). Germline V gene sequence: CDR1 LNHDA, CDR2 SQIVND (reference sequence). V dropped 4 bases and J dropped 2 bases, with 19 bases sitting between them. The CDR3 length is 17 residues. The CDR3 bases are TGTGCCAGTAGTACCTCGTATGGGGCAGCATCCACAGATACGCAGTATTTT. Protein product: CASSTSYGAASTDTQYF.

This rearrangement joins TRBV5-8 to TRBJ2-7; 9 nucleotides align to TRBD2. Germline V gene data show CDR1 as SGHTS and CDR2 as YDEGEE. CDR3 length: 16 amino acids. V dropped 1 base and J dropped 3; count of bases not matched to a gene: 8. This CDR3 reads CASSLTVLAGNYEQYF. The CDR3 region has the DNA TGTGCCAGCAGCTTGACAGTCCTAGCGGGAAACTACGAGCAGTACTTC.

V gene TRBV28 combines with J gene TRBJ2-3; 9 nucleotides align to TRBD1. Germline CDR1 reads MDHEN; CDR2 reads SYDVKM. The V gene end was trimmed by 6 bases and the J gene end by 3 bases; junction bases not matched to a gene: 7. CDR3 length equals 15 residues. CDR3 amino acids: CASSSGTGWTDTQYF. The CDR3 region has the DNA TGTGCCAGCAGCTCCGGGACAGGGTGGACAGATACGCAGTATTTT.

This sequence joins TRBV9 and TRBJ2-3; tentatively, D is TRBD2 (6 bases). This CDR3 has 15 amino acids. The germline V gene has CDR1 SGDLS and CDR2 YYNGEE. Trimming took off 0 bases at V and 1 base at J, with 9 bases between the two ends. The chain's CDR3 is CASSVAGGGTDTQYF. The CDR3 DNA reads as TGTGCCAGCAGCGTAGCCGGGGGAGGCACAGATACGCAGTATTTT. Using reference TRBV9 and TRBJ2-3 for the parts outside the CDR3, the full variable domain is DSGVTQTPKHLITATGQRVTLRCSPRSGDLSVYWYQQSLDQGLQFLIQYYNGEERAKGNILERFSAQQFPDLHSELNLSSLELGDSALYFCASSVAGGGTDTQYFGPGTRLTVL.

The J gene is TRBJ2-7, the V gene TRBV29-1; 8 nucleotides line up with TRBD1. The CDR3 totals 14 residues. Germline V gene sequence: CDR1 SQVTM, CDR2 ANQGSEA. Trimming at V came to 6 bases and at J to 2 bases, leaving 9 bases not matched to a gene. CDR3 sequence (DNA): TGCAGCGTATCAAATCGGGACAGGCCCTACGAGCAGTACTTC. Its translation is CSVSNRDRPYEQYF.

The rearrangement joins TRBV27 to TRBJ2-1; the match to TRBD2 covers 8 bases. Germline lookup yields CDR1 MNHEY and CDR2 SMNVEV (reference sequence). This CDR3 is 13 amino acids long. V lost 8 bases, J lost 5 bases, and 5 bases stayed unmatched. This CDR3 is CASGAGGNNEQFF. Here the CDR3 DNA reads TGTGCCAGCGGGGCGGGAGGCAACAATGAGCAGTTCTTC.

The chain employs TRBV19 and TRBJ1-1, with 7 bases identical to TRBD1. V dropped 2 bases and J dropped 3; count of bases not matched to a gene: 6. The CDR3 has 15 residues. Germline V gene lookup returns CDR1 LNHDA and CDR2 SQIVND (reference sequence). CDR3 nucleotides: TGTGCCAGTAGTATATTAAGGCAGGGGGACACTGAAGCTTTCTTT. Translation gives CASSILRQGDTEAFF.

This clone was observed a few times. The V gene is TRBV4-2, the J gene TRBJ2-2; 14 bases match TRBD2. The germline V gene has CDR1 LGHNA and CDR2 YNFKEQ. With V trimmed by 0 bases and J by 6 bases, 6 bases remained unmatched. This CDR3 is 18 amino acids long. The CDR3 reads CASSQDRLAGGPAGELFF. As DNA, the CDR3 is TGTGCCAGCAGCCAAGATCGACTAGCGGGGGGGCCCGCCGGGGAGCTGTTTTTT.

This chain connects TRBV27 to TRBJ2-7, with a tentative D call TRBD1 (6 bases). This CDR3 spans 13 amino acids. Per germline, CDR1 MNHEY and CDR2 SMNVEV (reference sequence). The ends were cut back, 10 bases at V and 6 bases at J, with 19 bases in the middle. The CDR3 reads CATQGSMGTEQYF. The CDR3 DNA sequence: TGTGCCACGCAGGGGTCTATGGGGACCGAGCAGTACTTC.

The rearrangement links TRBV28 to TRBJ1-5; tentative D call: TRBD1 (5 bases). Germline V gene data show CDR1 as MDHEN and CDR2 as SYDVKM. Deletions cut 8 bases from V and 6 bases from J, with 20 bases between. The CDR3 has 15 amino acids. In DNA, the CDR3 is TGTGCCAGCGTCCTAGAATGGGGGGAAGGTCAGCCCCAGCATTTT. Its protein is CASVLEWGEGQPQHF.

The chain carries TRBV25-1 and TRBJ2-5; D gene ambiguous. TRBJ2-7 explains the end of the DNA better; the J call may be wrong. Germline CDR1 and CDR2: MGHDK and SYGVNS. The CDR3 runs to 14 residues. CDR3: CASSESHRTYEQYF. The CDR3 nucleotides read TGTGCCAGCAGTGAATCTCACCGCACCTACGAGCAGTACTTC.

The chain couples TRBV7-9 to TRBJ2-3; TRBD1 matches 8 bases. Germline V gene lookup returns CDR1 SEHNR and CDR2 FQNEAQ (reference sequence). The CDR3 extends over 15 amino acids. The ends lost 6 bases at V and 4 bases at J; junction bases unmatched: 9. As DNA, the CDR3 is TGTGCCAGCAGAAGGGCGGACAGGGCTGCAGATACGCAGTATTTT. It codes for CASRRADRAADTQYF.